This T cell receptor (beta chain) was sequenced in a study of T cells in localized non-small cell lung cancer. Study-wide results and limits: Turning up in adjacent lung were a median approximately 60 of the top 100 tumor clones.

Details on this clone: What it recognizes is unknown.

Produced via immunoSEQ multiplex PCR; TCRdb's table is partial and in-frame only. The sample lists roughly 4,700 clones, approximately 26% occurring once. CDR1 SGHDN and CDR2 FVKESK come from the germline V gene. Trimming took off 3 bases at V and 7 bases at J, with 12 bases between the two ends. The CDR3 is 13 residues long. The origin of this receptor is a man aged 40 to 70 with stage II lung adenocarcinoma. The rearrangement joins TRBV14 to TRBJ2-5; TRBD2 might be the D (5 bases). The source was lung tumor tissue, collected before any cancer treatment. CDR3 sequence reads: CASSQTGSGTQYF. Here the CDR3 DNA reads TGTGCCAGCAGCCAGACGGGCAGCGGGACCCAGTACTTC. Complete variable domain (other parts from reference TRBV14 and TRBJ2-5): EAGVTQFPSHSVIEKGQTVTLRCDPISGHDNLYWYRRVMGKEIKFLLHFVKESKQDESGMPNNRFLAERTGGTYSTLKVQPAELEDSGVYFCASSQTGSGTQYFGPGTRLLVL.